The sequence of this TCR beta chain was determined in a study of diagnostic markers for celiac disease (dated by TCRdb to about 2020). Frequency indicates this clonotype is medium-sized (0.01 to 0.1%); no count is kept. This receptor's antigen is unknown. The CDR3 goes from the cysteine to the phenylalanine over 13 residues. Nucleotide data are not available. CDR1 and CDR2 were assigned from the germline V gene (reference sequence) as DFQATT and SNEGSKA. Sequencer: Illumina MiSeq. Each entry corresponds to one CDR3 protein sequence from reads that TCRdb reprocessed, and DNA is not given. This sample's table lists 5,000 to 6,000 distinct CDR3 sequences. The ten largest clones capture around 6.4% of the sample.

This clonotype originated in a human donor. This table probably holds off-target reads from a library built for another chain. The specimen was either unsorted cells or a sorted T cell fraction (not recorded which). This chain joins TRBV20-1 to TRBJ1-1; TCRdb picks TRBD1, but there is no DNA to check that call. Here the CDR3 is given as CSANGHYQDEAFF.